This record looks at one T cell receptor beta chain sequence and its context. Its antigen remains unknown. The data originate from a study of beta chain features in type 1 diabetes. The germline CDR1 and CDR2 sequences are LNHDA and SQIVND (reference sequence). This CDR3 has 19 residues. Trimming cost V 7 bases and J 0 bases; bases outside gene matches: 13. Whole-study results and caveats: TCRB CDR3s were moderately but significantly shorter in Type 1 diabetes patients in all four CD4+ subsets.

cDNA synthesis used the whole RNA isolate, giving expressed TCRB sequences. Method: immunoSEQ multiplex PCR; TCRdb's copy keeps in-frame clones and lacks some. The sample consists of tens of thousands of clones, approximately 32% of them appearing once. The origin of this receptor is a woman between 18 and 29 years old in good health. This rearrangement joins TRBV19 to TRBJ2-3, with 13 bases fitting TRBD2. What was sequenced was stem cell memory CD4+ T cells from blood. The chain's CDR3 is CASTISGTSGAYSTDTQYF. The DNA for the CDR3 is TGTGCCAGTACCATCTCCGGGACTAGCGGGGCCTATAGCACAGATACGCAGTATTTT.